One sample yielded the 24 T cell receptor beta chains listed below, sequenced in a study of T cell responses to AZD1222 COVID-19 vaccine. TCRdb's copy holds only in-frame clones and misses some; the assay was immunoSEQ multiplex PCR. The repertoire holds 150,000 or so clones, with 70% to 90% as singletons. The sequencing used peripheral blood, collected on day 0 of MenACWY control vaccination. Source of these receptors: an adult in good health.

The CDR3 reads CASSAGLIYNEQFF. The DNA for the CDR3 is TGTGCCAGTAGTGCGGGGCTCATCTACAATGAGCAGTTCTTC. The chain couples TRBV19 to TRBJ2-1, with D perhaps matching TRBD2 (6 bases). There are 14 residues in the CDR3. Germline V gives CDR1 LNHDA, CDR2 SQIVND (reference sequence). Trimming took 5 bases from V and 3 from J, leaving 11 bases between them.

This chain connects TRBV25-1 to TRBJ1-2, with a tentative D call TRBD1 (6 bases). The CDR3 spans 12 residues. Trimming left V 8 bases short and J 6 bases short, with 13 bases between. Germline assignment: CDR1 MGHDK and CDR2 SYGVNS. Written as DNA, the CDR3 is TGTGCCAGCTCACAGGGACTTGATGGCTACACCTTC. This encodes CASSQGLDGYTF.

The chain carries TRBV5-1 and TRBJ2-3; TRBD2 matches at 7 bases. The trim removed 4 bases at V and 2 bases at J, leaving 7 bases unmatched. CDR1 is SGHRS, CDR2 YFSETQ, per germline. This CDR3 contains 15 residues. CDR3 DNA sequence: TGCGCCAGCAGCCTTCTAGCGGTACACACAGATACGCAGTATTTT. Its translation is CASSLLAVHTDTQYF.

The J gene is TRBJ1-1, the V gene TRBV14; no clear D gene. This CDR3 is 13 amino acids long. V was shortened by 0 bases and J by 3 bases, with 5 bases between the two germline ends. CDR1 SGHDN and CDR2 FVKESK come from the germline V gene. The CDR3 reads CASSQDTYTEAFF. CDR3 DNA: TGTGCCAGCAGCCAAGACACATACACTGAAGCTTTCTTT.

The V call is TRBV3-1 (or the pseudogene TRBV3-2), the J call TRBJ1-2; D ambiguous. This CDR3 is 16 amino acids long. Germline V CDR1 and CDR2: LGHDT, YNNKEL (reference sequence). The V gene lost 0 bases and the J gene lost 4 bases, with 15 bases spanning the gap. The CDR3 spells CASSQDTRSHRYGYTF. The CDR3 DNA follows: TGTGCCAGCAGCCAAGATACCAGGTCACATCGCTATGGCTACACCTTC.

The V gene is TRBV19, the J gene TRBJ1-2; D remains ambiguous. V was cut by 2 bases and J by 3 bases, with 4 bases left in between. The CDR3 totals 12 residues. CDR1 is LNHDA, CDR2 SQIVND, per germline (reference sequence). The CDR3 sequence: CASSIYDYGYTF. CDR3 coding DNA: TGTGCCAGTAGTATATATGACTATGGCTACACCTTC.

The chain carries TRBV4-3 and TRBJ2-5; D is undetermined. There are 15 residues in the CDR3. CDR1 and CDR2 (germline): LGHNA, YSLEER. V lost 0 bases to trimming and J lost 7 bases, with 15 bases between them. CDR3 in amino acids: CASSQDSGSSMTQYF. In nucleotides, the CDR3 is TGCGCCAGCAGCCAAGATTCCGGAAGCAGTATGACCCAGTACTTC.

In DNA form, the CDR3 reads TGTGCCAGCAGCGACCGCGTTGGACAGGGAGGCTACGAGCAGTACGTC. The encoded protein is CASSDRVGQGGYEQYV. The chain employs TRBV21-1 and TRBJ2-7; no check of the table's D call, TRBD1, against the DNA was made. TRBV21-1 is marked as a pseudogene. This CDR3 region has 16 residues.

This clone was counted only a few times. This sequence joins TRBV18 and TRBJ2-1; 12 nucleotides agree with TRBD2. Germline CDR1 and CDR2: KGHSH and LQKENI. Losses at the gene ends were 6 bases for V and 5 bases for J; bases not matched to a gene: 8. CDR3 length: 16 amino acids. CDR3 residues: CASSRGLAGGDNEQFF. The CDR3 nucleotides read TGTGCCAGCTCCCGAGGGCTAGCGGGAGGGGACAATGAGCAGTTCTTC.

This rearrangement joins TRBV30 to TRBJ2-7; 8 bases are a match to TRBD2. In germline, CDR1 is GTSNPN, CDR2 SVGIG (reference sequence). The CDR3 runs to 13 residues. Germline trimming cut 7 bases from V and 2 bases from J; bases unmatched to any gene: 7. The CDR3 nucleotides read TGTGCCTCATCTGGGACTAGTCCCTACGAGCAGTACTTC. Protein product: CASSGTSPYEQYF.

The chain carries TRBV11-3 and TRBJ2-1, with D perhaps TRBD2 (5 bases). Germline CDR1 SGHNT, CDR2 YENEEA. This CDR3 is built from 16 residues. V was cut by 4 bases and J by 0 bases, with 13 bases left in between. CDR3 sequence reads: CASSSLVGLSYNEQFF. CDR3 nucleotide sequence: TGTGCCAGCAGCTCCCTGGTCGGACTCTCCTACAATGAGCAGTTCTTC. The whole variable domain, remainder taken from reference TRBV11-3 and TRBJ2-1, is EAGVVQSPRYKIIEKKQPVAFWCNPISGHNTLYWYLQNLGQGPELLIRYENEEAVDDSQLPKDRFSAERLKGVDSTLKIQPAELGDSAVYLCASSSLVGLSYNEQFFGPGTRLTVL.

This chain links TRBV30 with TRBJ2-3, with a tentative D call TRBD2 (6 bases). This CDR3 has 13 residues. V was pared by 3 bases and J by 8 bases, with 15 bases between. In germline, CDR1 is GTSNPN, CDR2 SVGIG (reference sequence). The CDR3 nucleotides are TGTGCCTGGAGGATACCCCTGGGGGGTACGCAGTATTTT. Amino acids: CAWRIPLGGTQYF.

For the CDR3, the DNA is TGTGCCAGCAGCCAAGATGGGTCTAGCTTCCAAGAGACCCAGTACTTC. It codes for CASSQDGSSFQETQYF. The rearrangement links TRBV4-2 to TRBJ2-5; the D gene is possibly TRBD2 (5 bases). This CDR3 contains 16 residues. V lost 0 bases and J 1 base, leaving 12 bases between the germline ends. Germline CDR1 is LGHNA and CDR2 is YNFKEQ.

This clone was observed a handful of times. The CDR3 DNA reads as TGCGCCAGCAGCTTCATAGGGGGGGAGTTTGAAAAACTGTTTTTT. Encoded protein: CASSFIGGEFEKLFF. The J gene is TRBJ1-4, the V gene TRBV5-1, with D perhaps matching TRBD1 (6 bases). This CDR3 has 15 amino acids. Germline V CDR1 and CDR2: SGHRS, YFSETQ. V lost 2 bases and J 7 bases, leaving 15 bases between the germline ends. The variable domain in full, with the rest retrieved from reference TRBV5-1 and TRBJ1-4, is KAGVTQTPRYLIKTRGQQVTLSCSPISGHRSVSWYQQTPGQGLQFLFEYFSETQRNKGNFPGRFSGRQFSNSRSEMNVSTLELGDSALYLCASSFIGGEFEKLFFGSGTQLSVL.

This chain links TRBV5-1 with TRBJ1-2; D is perhaps TRBD1 (6 bases). The V gene's germline CDR1 is SGHRS and CDR2 YFSETQ. The CDR3 consists of 15 residues. Trimming took off 0 bases at V and 2 bases at J, with 11 bases between the two ends. In nucleotides, the CDR3 is TGCGCCAGCAGCTTGGGTGGGGGCGTAAACTATGGCTACACCTTC. Protein sequence: CASSLGGGVNYGYTF.

This clone was recorded only once. The gene calls are TRBV6-5 and TRBJ2-1, with TRBD1 identical over 9 bases. J gave up 7 bases and V 6 bases, and 4 bases lay outside the gene matches. Germline CDR1 is MNHEY and CDR2 is SVGAGI. This CDR3 is 13 amino acids long. CDR3 protein: CASRPGTGNEQFF. DNA for the CDR3: TGTGCCAGCAGGCCCGGGACAGGGAATGAGCAGTTCTTC.

The genes are TRBV7-8 and TRBJ1-2; tentative D call: TRBD1 (5 bases). V shed 0 bases and J shed 2 bases, with 10 bases lying between them. Germline V lookup: CDR1 SGHVS, CDR2 FQNEAQ. The CDR3 totals 15 residues. CDR3 region: CASSLASGANYGYTF. The CDR3 nucleotides read TGTGCCAGCAGCTTAGCATCCGGGGCAAACTATGGCTACACCTTC. Based on the CDR3 plus reference TRBV7-8 and TRBJ1-2, the full variable domain is GAGVSQSPRYKVAKRGQDVALRCDPISGHVSLFWYQQALGQGPEFLTYFQNEAQLDKSGLPSDRFFAERPEGSVSTLKIQRTQQEDSAVYLCASSLASGANYGYTFGSGTRLTVV.

The J gene is TRBJ1-2, the V gene TRBV19; the D gene is possibly TRBD1 (6 bases). Germline V gene lookup returns CDR1 LNHDA and CDR2 SQIVND (reference sequence). V was cut by 3 bases and J by 4 bases, with 9 bases left in between. This CDR3 region has 13 residues. In DNA form, the CDR3 reads TGTGCCAGTAGTATTGAACAGGGCTATGGCTACACCTTC. Protein sequence: CASSIEQGYGYTF.

The V call is TRBV29-1, the J call TRBJ1-2; 7 bases match TRBD1. In germline, CDR1 is SQVTM, CDR2 ANQGSEA. CDR3 length: 14 residues. The ends lost 3 bases at V and 2 bases at J; junction bases unmatched: 6. The CDR3 region is CSVDDRVGNYGYTF. In DNA form, the CDR3 reads TGCAGCGTTGATGACAGGGTAGGAAACTATGGCTACACCTTC. The full variable domain, its missing parts supplied by reference TRBV29-1 and TRBJ1-2, is SAVISQKPSRDICQRGTSLTIQCQVDSQVTMMFWYRQQPGQSLTLIATANQGSEATYESGFVIDKFPISRPNLTFSTLTVSNMSPEDSSIYLCSVDDRVGNYGYTFGSGTRLTVV.

V and J are TRBV3-1 (or the pseudogene TRBV3-2) and TRBJ2-7; D might be TRBD2 (6 bases). Trimming stripped 4 bases from V and 0 bases from J, with 13 bases between. CDR1 LGHDT and CDR2 YNNKEL come from the germline V gene (reference sequence). The CDR3 sequence is 15 residues long. CDR3 in amino acids: CASSPAGTFSYEQYF. CDR3 coding DNA: TGTGCCAGCAGCCCTGCGGGGACCTTCTCCTACGAGCAGTACTTC.

The J gene is TRBJ2-4, the V gene TRBV6-2 or TRBV6-3, with 11 bases matching TRBD2. The length of the CDR3 is 16 residues. Germline values: CDR1 MNHEY, CDR2 SVGEGT. Trimming removed 7 bases from V and 3 bases from J; junction bases left unmatched: 8. The CDR3 nucleotides read TGTGCCAGCACCCCTCTAGCGGGGGGTGACAAAAACATTCAGTACTTC. Amino acid sequence: CASTPLAGGDKNIQYF.

The CDR3 DNA follows: TGCGCCAGCAGCCAAGCGGGGGGGCTCACCGGGGAGCTGTTTTTT. Protein product: CASSQAGGLTGELFF. The chain recombines TRBV4-1 with TRBJ2-2, with 8 bases lining up with TRBD2. V was pared by 1 base and J by 4 bases, with 2 bases of the junction left unmatched. The CDR3 is 15 amino acids. Per germline, CDR1 MGHRA and CDR2 YSYEKL.

The rearrangement uses TRBV27 and TRBJ1-2; D call uncertain. V gave up 7 bases and J gave up 4 bases, with 19 bases separating them. This CDR3 spans 15 amino acids. Germline values: CDR1 MNHEY, CDR2 SMNVEV (reference sequence). CDR3 in DNA: TGTGCCAGCACCCTCTCGCCGGGCTCTCTCTATGGCTACACCTTC. Encoded protein: CASTLSPGSLYGYTF.

The chain recombines TRBV28 with TRBJ1-5, with a weak D call TRBD1 (6 bases). V shed 1 base and J shed 6 bases, with 13 bases lying between them. CDR1 and CDR2 (germline): MDHEN, SYDVKM. CDR3 length: 15 residues. CDR3 nucleotide sequence: TGTGCCAGCAGTTTATACGCAGGGGATGGTCAGCCCCAGCATTTT. Its protein product is CASSLYAGDGQPQHF. Together with reference TRBV28 and TRBJ1-5, the CDR3 gives the full variable domain: DVKVTQSSRYLVKRTGEKVFLECVQDMDHENMFWYRQDPGLGLRLIYFSYDVKMKEKGDIPEGYSVSREKKERFSLILESASTNQTSMYLCASSLYAGDGQPQHFGDGTRLSIL.